The clone carrying this TCR beta chain was seen more than once but under ten times. These data originate in a study of T cells after yellow fever vaccination. Looking at the study overall: When fractions had low cell numbers, they were prepared with SMART-Seq v4 Ultra Low Input. Overall study findings and caveats: Abundant clonotypes from the bulk population could contaminate FACS-sorted repertoires. Post-booster repertoires contained most primary-vaccination clones again (around 96% CD4, about 90% CD8).

CDR1 and CDR2 (germline): SNHLY, FYNNEI. CDR3 size: 11 residues. V lost 3 bases to trimming and J lost 15 bases, with 12 bases between them. As TCR cDNA was made by 5'RACE template switching, a universal primer site and UMIs were added. TCRdb re-derived calls from the 5' RACE reads in MiXCR, one entry per CDR3 protein. This repertoire shows fewer than 100,000 distinct CDR3 sequences, under 9% found once; its top ten account for over 15%. The chain joins TRBV2 to TRBJ2-1, with D possibly being TRBD2 (5 bases). This receptor was taken from a man aged 18 to 29 who received the YFV17D yellow fever vaccine. Sequences were derived from CD8+ T cells not binding an NS4B(214-222) dextramer, sorted from PBMCs, sampled approximately 15 days after the first yellow fever vaccination. As DNA, the CDR3 is TGTGCCAGCAGTGAGTCGGACGGGGTGTTCTTC. It specifies CASSESDGVFF.